The 31 T cell receptor beta chains reported below all come from one sample, sequenced in a study of CD8 T cells in ankylosing spondylitis. Via MiXCR, TCRdb re-called the 5' RACE reads, giving one row per CDR3 protein. The data contain roughly 90,000 distinct CDR3 sequences, roughly 8.3% of them singletons. Sequenced: blood, either unsorted or a sorted T cell fraction (not recorded which). All receptors come from a male donor with ankylosing spondylitis or in good health (not recorded which).

Comments on this clonotype: One base away lies a much larger clone, so this may be a sequencing read error. The chain combines TRBV7-8 with TRBJ2-3; D is possibly TRBD2 (5 bases). Germline-derived CDR1 and CDR2 are SGHVS and FQNEAQ. This CDR3 has 13 amino acids. The DNA of the CDR3 is TGTGCCAACAGCTTAGCGACACCAGATACGCAGTATTTT. Protein: CANSLATPDTQYF.

This clonotype has a handful of counts. The rearrangement uses TRBV11-2 and TRBJ2-3, with 13 bases identical to TRBD2. J was trimmed by 6 bases and V by 3 bases; bases with no gene match: 9. This CDR3 region has 17 residues. CDR1 SGHAT and CDR2 FQNNGV come from the germline V gene. The CDR3 loop is CASSFRTSGGPGDTQYF. The CDR3, as DNA: TGTGCCAGCAGCTTCCGGACTAGCGGGGGCCCGGGGGATACGCAGTATTTT.

This clonotype was seen repeatedly, ten times or more. This chain joins TRBV7-2 and TRBJ2-7; D gene uncertain. The germline V gene encodes CDR1 SGHTA and CDR2 FQGNSA. The CDR3 has 14 residues. V was pared by 6 bases and J by 3 bases, with 15 bases between. The CDR3 DNA follows: TGTGCCAGCAGGCAGACGCTAAACAGCTACGAGCAGTACTTC. It translates to CASRQTLNSYEQYF.

This clonotype has more than one count but fewer than ten. The J gene is TRBJ2-2, the V gene TRBV7-9, with D possibly matching TRBD2 (6 bases). The CDR3 totals 16 residues. V was trimmed by 1 base and J by 2 bases, leaving 11 bases between them. CDR1 and CDR2 (germline): SEHNR, FQNEAQ (reference sequence). Here the CDR3 reads CASSLGLARNTGELFF. The CDR3 bases are TGTGCCAGCAGCTTAGGGCTAGCGCGAAACACCGGGGAGCTGTTTTTT.

V gene TRBV29-1 combines with J gene TRBJ1-2; 9 positions agree with TRBD1. There are 13 residues in the CDR3. CDR1 and CDR2 (germline): SQVTM, ANQGSEA. With 7 bases clipped from V and 6 bases from J, the junction kept 9 bases outside the gene matches. CDR3: CSAPGTGSDGYTF. CDR3 coding DNA: TGCAGCGCTCCCGGGACAGGGAGTGATGGCTACACCTTC.

This clonotype was found many times. The genes are TRBV5-1 and TRBJ2-3; a weak D match, TRBD2 (6 bases). The V gene's germline CDR1 is SGHRS and CDR2 YFSETQ. CDR3 length equals 16 residues. Between the trimmed V and J ends, which lost 0 bases and 2 bases, there was a span of 13 bases. The CDR3 DNA reads TGCGCCAGCAGCTTGGATGGGAGGAGGACCACAGATACGCAGTATTTT. This encodes CASSLDGRRTTDTQYF.

This clonotype showed up many times. The chain's CDR3 is CASSPTGTGDSFNGYTF. The CDR3 coding sequence is TGTGCCAGCTCACCAACCGGGACAGGGGACTCATTTAATGGCTACACCTTC. The chain employs TRBV18 and TRBJ1-2; 10 bases align to TRBD1. Germline V gene sequence: CDR1 KGHSH, CDR2 LQKENI. The CDR3 totals 17 residues. Trimming at V came to 2 bases and at J to 6 bases, leaving 12 bases not matched to a gene. Full variable domain (rest looked up from reference TRBV18 and TRBJ1-2): NAGVMQNPRHLVRRRGQEARLRCSPMKGHSHVYWYRQLPEEGLKFMVYLQKENIIDESGMPKERFSAEFPKEGPSILRIQQVVRGDSAAYFCASSPTGTGDSFNGYTFGSGTRLTVV.

This clonotype showed up just once. One base away lies a much larger clone, so this may be a sequencing read error. This chain uses TRBV11-3 with TRBJ2-5; D gene uncertain. The CDR3 contains 13 residues. The V end lost 1 base, the J end lost 2 bases, and 5 bases lay between the germline ends. Looked up from germline, CDR1 is SGHNT and CDR2 is YENEEA. DNA for the CDR3: TGTGCCAGCAGCTTAGCCCAGCAAGAGACCCAGTACTTC. Its translation is CASSLAQQETQYF. Full variable domain (outside the CDR3, taken from reference TRBV11-3 and TRBJ2-5): EAGVVQSPRYKIIEKKQPVAFWCNPISGHNTLYWYLQNLGQGPELLIRYENEEAVDDSQLPKDRFSAERLKGVDSTLKIQPAELGDSAVYLCASSLAQQETQYFGPGTRLLVL.

The table lists this clonotype with many counts. The rearrangement links TRBV20-1 to TRBJ1-5; TRBD1 matches 8 bases. Per the germline V gene, CDR1 is DFQATT and CDR2 is SNEGSKA (reference sequence). V gave up 5 bases and J gave up 4 bases; unmatched junction bases: 4. The CDR3 contains 13 residues. Written as DNA, the CDR3 is TGCAGTGCTCCGACAGGGGCAAATCAGCCCCAGCATTTT. Translated, it gives CSAPTGANQPQHF.

In its sample, this clonotype was seen a few times. The chain has TRBV7-2 and TRBJ2-7; no definite D call. Germline lookup yields CDR1 SGHTA and CDR2 FQGNSA. V lost 2 bases and J lost 6, with 11 bases in between. CDR3 length: 13 amino acids. This chain's CDR3 is CASSLIHPREQYF. The CDR3 bases are TGTGCCAGCAGCTTAATACATCCTCGCGAGCAGTACTTC.

Ten or more counts support this clonotype. This chain links TRBV7-9 with TRBJ2-1; D perhaps matches TRBD2 (6 bases). The CDR3 has 13 amino acids. Trimming removed 5 bases at V and 10 bases at J, with 15 bases between. From germline, CDR1 is SEHNR and CDR2 FQNEAQ (reference sequence). The CDR3 protein is CASSAIGGGEQFF. CDR3 coding DNA: TGTGCCAGCAGCGCAATCGGGGGAGGAGAGCAGTTCTTC.

About this clonotype itself: Given a much more abundant clone one base away, this may be a read error. The rearrangement links TRBV6-5 to TRBJ1-5; 7 bases line up with TRBD1. This CDR3 region has 12 residues. CDR1 MNHEY and CDR2 SVGAGI come from the germline V gene. The CDR3 sequence is CARSQGGQPQHF. CDR3 bases: TGTGCCCGCAGTCAGGGGGGACAGCCCCAGCATTTT.

At least ten counts were recorded for this clonotype. The rearrangement links TRBV5-1 to TRBJ2-1, with 10 nucleotides matching TRBD2. This CDR3 is built from 17 residues. The V segment lost 0 bases and the J segment 8 bases; nucleotides outside the gene matches: 11. Germline V gene lookup returns CDR1 SGHRS and CDR2 YFSETQ. CDR3 loop: CASSLEGPGLAIDEQFF. The CDR3 bases are TGCGCCAGCAGCTTGGAAGGACCGGGACTAGCGATCGATGAGCAGTTCTTC.

This clonotype was recorded at least ten times. J is TRBJ1-3 and V is TRBV29-1; D is perhaps TRBD1 (5 bases). The length of the CDR3 is 13 residues. Germline CDR1 SQVTM, CDR2 ANQGSEA. The V gene lost 6 bases and the J gene lost 2 bases, with 11 bases spanning the gap. The CDR3 DNA follows: TGCAGCGTCGTTGAGGGGCCTGGAAACACCATATATTTT. Translation: CSVVEGPGNTIYF.

This clonotype was observed at least ten times. The chain carries TRBV5-1 and TRBJ1-2, with TRBD1 matching 11 bases. The CDR3 spans 16 residues. CDR1 and CDR2 from the germline V gene are SGHRS and YFSETQ. Unmatched junction bases numbered 8, after V lost 2 bases and J lost 5 bases. In DNA form, the CDR3 reads TGCGCCAGCAGCTTCGGACAGGGGGCGCCCTCGTATGGCTACACCTTC. Translation gives CASSFGQGAPSYGYTF.

This clonotype was recorded many times. This chain uses TRBV27 with TRBJ2-7; D might be TRBD2 (6 bases). Germline CDR1 reads MNHEY; CDR2 reads SMNVEV (reference sequence). CDR3 length: 15 amino acids. The germline V and J ends were trimmed by 3 bases and 3 bases, with 15 bases remaining between them. Here the CDR3 DNA reads TGTGCCAGCAGTTTCCAGGTGGTGGGGGGCTACGAGCAGTACTTC. It encodes CASSFQVVGGYEQYF.

The V and J genes are TRBV20-1 and TRBJ1-3, with a tentative D call TRBD1 (5 bases). CDR1 and CDR2 (germline): DFQATT, SNEGSKA (reference sequence). V was pared by 0 bases and J by 0 bases, with 12 bases between. This CDR3 is built from 16 residues. The chain's CDR3 is CSARDSEGYSGNTIYF. DNA of the CDR3: TGCAGTGCTAGAGATAGTGAGGGGTACTCTGGAAACACCATATATTTT.

This clonotype was recorded many times. The rearrangement links TRBV4-3 to TRBJ2-7; 8 bases are shared with TRBD1. This CDR3 comprises 15 residues. V lost 3 bases to trimming and J lost 0 bases; unmatched junction nucleotides: 4. Germline loops: CDR1 LGHNA, CDR2 YSLEER. CDR3 coding DNA: TGCGCCAGCAGCCACGGGACAGGTGACTCCTACGAGCAGTACTTC. Translation gives CASSHGTGDSYEQYF.

This clonotype has ten or more counts. V and J are TRBV5-1 and TRBJ1-1; D remains unclear. V was pared by 0 bases and J by 2 bases, with 8 bases between. The CDR3 contains 14 residues. Germline V gene data show CDR1 as SGHRS and CDR2 as YFSETQ. This chain's CDR3 is CASSLDSQNTEAFF. CDR3 coding DNA: TGCGCCAGCAGCTTGGATTCGCAAAACACTGAAGCTTTCTTT.

This clonotype has at least ten counts. The rearrangement joins TRBV20-1 to TRBJ1-2, with 7 bases lining up with TRBD1. Germline CDR1 DFQATT, CDR2 SNEGSKA (reference sequence). CDR3 length equals 15 residues. Losses at the gene ends were 0 bases for V and 4 bases for J; bases not matched to a gene: 8. CDR3: CSARDRAGGGYGYTF. CDR3 coding DNA: TGCAGTGCTAGAGATAGGGCAGGGGGAGGCTATGGCTACACCTTC.

V usage is TRBV5-1 and J usage is TRBJ1-1; D not resolved. The CDR3 contains 12 residues. CDR1 and CDR2 (germline): SGHRS, YFSETQ. Trimming stripped 0 bases from V and 7 bases from J, with 7 bases between. CDR3 region: CASSLGADEAFF. The CDR3 region has the DNA TGCGCCAGCAGCTTGGGAGCGGATGAAGCTTTCTTT.

This clonotype was seen at least ten times. The chain uses TRBV18 and TRBJ1-1, with D unclear. Germline V CDR1 and CDR2: KGHSH, LQKENI. Deletions cut 1 base from V and 3 bases from J, with 6 bases between. The length of the CDR3 is 13 residues. The CDR3 coding sequence is TGTGCCAGCTCACCACGCCCCGACACTGAAGCTTTCTTT. Protein sequence: CASSPRPDTEAFF.

This clonotype appeared many times. The chain combines TRBV30 with TRBJ1-5, with TRBD1 as a possible D gene (5 bases). The germline V and J ends were trimmed by 1 base and 5 bases, with 9 bases remaining between them. The germline gives CDR1 GTSNPN, CDR2 SVGIG (reference sequence). The CDR3 totals 13 residues. The CDR3 sequence is CAWSGGRDQPQHF. The CDR3 DNA is TGTGCCTGGAGTGGGGGACGGGATCAGCCCCAGCATTTT.

The chain combines TRBV10-3 with TRBJ2-1; the match to TRBD2 covers 12 bases. The V gene end was trimmed by 6 bases and the J gene end by 8 bases; junction bases not matched to a gene: 8. CDR1 and CDR2 from the germline V gene are ENHRY and SYGVKD. CDR3 length equals 15 residues. The CDR3 nucleotides read TGTGCCATCAGCGCGATGACTAGCGGGAGAGATGAGCAGTTCTTC. This codes for CAISAMTSGRDEQFF.

This clonotype has at least ten counts. The genes are TRBV27 and TRBJ2-3, with TRBD1 as a possible D gene (5 bases). The CDR3 spans 15 residues. CDR1 and CDR2 (germline): MNHEY, SMNVEV (reference sequence). V gave up 2 bases and J gave up 0 bases, with 9 bases separating them. CDR3 residues: CASSLRGKSTDTQYF. The CDR3 region has the DNA TGTGCCAGCAGTTTAAGGGGAAAAAGCACAGATACGCAGTATTTT.

The gene calls are TRBV7-2 and TRBJ1-5; D unresolved. Trimming removed 0 bases from V and 5 bases from J, with 2 bases in between. From germline, CDR1 is SGHTA and CDR2 FQGNSA. This CDR3 contains 12 residues. CDR3 nucleotides: TGTGCCAGCAGCTTAGCAGATCAGCCCCAGCATTTT. Translating gives CASSLADQPQHF.

Many counts were recorded for this clonotype. CDR3 protein: CSVEDPRGTEAFF. The CDR3 coding sequence is TGCAGCGTCGAGGACCCGCGGGGCACTGAAGCTTTCTTT. The rearrangement uses TRBV29-1 and TRBJ1-1; D remains ambiguous. Germline V CDR1 and CDR2: SQVTM, ANQGSEA. The CDR3 contains 13 residues. The ends were cut back, 6 bases at V and 4 bases at J, with 15 bases in the middle.

Ten or more counts support this clonotype. V is TRBV7-2 and J is TRBJ2-3; D is uncertain. CDR1 and CDR2 (germline): SGHTA, FQGNSA. V was cut by 1 base and J by 5 bases, with 7 bases left in between. The CDR3 consists of 13 residues. The CDR3 is CASSLEWEDTQYF. CDR3 DNA: TGTGCCAGCAGCTTAGAGTGGGAAGATACGCAGTATTTT.

This clonotype was seen at least ten times. This rearrangement joins TRBV5-1 to TRBJ1-4; D perhaps matches TRBD1 (5 bases). V lost 1 base to trimming and J lost 8 bases, with 15 bases between them. This CDR3 comprises 15 residues. Germline V CDR1 and CDR2: SGHRS, YFSETQ. In nucleotides, the CDR3 is TGCGCCAGCAGCTTGCTGCCAGGGCATAGCGAAAAACTGTTTTTT. Amino acid sequence: CASSLLPGHSEKLFF.

This clonotype was detected ten times or more. J is TRBJ2-2 and V is TRBV5-1; D is uncertain. Per germline, CDR1 SGHRS and CDR2 YFSETQ. This CDR3 is 16 amino acids long. The ends were cut back, 4 bases at V and 5 bases at J, with 18 bases in the middle. CDR3 sequence (DNA): TGCGCCAGCAGCGGATCTTGGGCCGAAGGGACCGGGGAGCTGTTTTTT. Protein product: CASSGSWAEGTGELFF.

In this sample, this clonotype turned up many times. The DNA of the CDR3 is TGCAGTGCTAGAGAAGGTCTAGCGAGTTACAATGAGCAGTTCTTC. Encoded protein: CSAREGLASYNEQFF. The V and J genes are TRBV20-1 and TRBJ2-1; D might be TRBD2 (6 bases). Germline CDR1 and CDR2: DFQATT and SNEGSKA (reference sequence). V was cut by 0 bases and J by 4 bases, with 13 bases left in between. CDR3 length equals 15 residues.